The source of this T cell receptor (beta chain) is a study of blood T cell repertoires in COVID-19. About the research overall: Sources were T cells, B-cell-depleted T cells, or PBMCs; the material itself was cDNA or gDNA.

The CDR3 loop spans 14 amino acids. Trimming removed 4 bases from V and 7 bases from J; junction bases left unmatched: 7. Germline CDR1 reads SGHDT; CDR2 reads YYEEEE. Original methodology: It was from reference gene primer amplification that nucleated cell counts were estimated. The repertoire was sequenced with immunoSEQ multiplex PCR; TCRdb's copy has only in-frame clones and lacks some. V and J calls and clone size are those listed in that table; D and trimming were worked out from the DNA. The sample lists about 250,000 clones, 60% to 75% occurring once. The TCR was taken from a woman of 80 years or more with acute or convalescent COVID-19. The sequencing input was peripheral blood. The rearrangement joins TRBV5-6 to TRBJ1-2; 10 bases are a match to TRBD1. CDR3 protein: CASSRGDRGPGYTF. DNA of the CDR3: TGTGCCAGCAGCCGGGGGGACAGGGGACCTGGCTACACCTTC.